The rows below give T cell receptor beta chains drawn from one sample of a study of blood T cell repertoires in COVID-19. Method: immunoSEQ multiplex PCR; TCRdb's copy keeps in-frame clones and lacks some. The data hold around 200,000 clones, with roughly 90% observed a single time. The sample taken for sequencing was peripheral blood. Receptors originate from a middle-aged man with active or convalescent COVID-19. CDR3s include the opening cysteine and the closing phenylalanine or tryptophan. Each record gives: J gene, clone size, V gene, D gene, CDR3 DNA, CDR3 protein. A D gene is named only where the DNA matches it firmly. Only part of the rows carry a size: once, few, many, or a class if the clone is expanded.

TRBJ2-2	NA	TRBV5-8	TRBD1	TGTGCCAGCAGCTCGAGAGGACAGGGGGGAACCGGGGAGCTGTTTTTT	CASSSRGQGGTGELFF
TRBJ2-3	NA	TRBV6-2/TRBV6-3	TRBD2	TGTGCCAGCAGTCGACTAGCGGGGGGGCTTGCAGATACGCAGTATTTT	CASSRLAGGLADTQYF
TRBJ2-5	NA	TRBV2	NA	TGTGCCAGCAGCCAGGGGTGGGCCCAGTACTTC	CASSQGWAQYF
TRBJ2-5	NA	TRBV5-6	TRBD1	TGTGCCAGCAGCTTGTGGGTGGGGACAGGGAGAGAGACCCAGTACTTC	CASSLWVGTGRETQYF
TRBJ2-3	NA	TRBV6-4	NA	TGTGCCAGGGAAATGCGGGATTCCACAGATACGCAGTATTTT	CAREMRDSTDTQYF
TRBJ2-1	NA	TRBV28	TRBD2	TGTGCCAGCACCCACCGGGGGGTATCCTACAATGAGCAGTTCTTC	CASTHRGVSYNEQFF
TRBJ1-1	NA	TRBV6-2/TRBV6-3	NA	TGTGCCAGCAGTTATTGGAGAATGAACACTGAAGCTTTCTTT	CASSYWRMNTEAFF
TRBJ1-5	once	TRBV27	NA	TGTGCCAGCAGTTTCCAGCGGAACAATCAGCCCCAGCATTTT	CASSFQRNNQPQHF
TRBJ1-2	NA	TRBV3-1/TRBV3-2	TRBD1	TGTGCCAGCAGCCAAGCAGACAGGGTGGAGGGTGGCTACACCTTC	CASSQADRVEGGYTF
TRBJ2-1	NA	TRBV2	NA	TGTGCCAGCAGTGACAGGGGCGGGGGTACATACAATGAGCAGTTCTTC	CASSDRGGGTYNEQFF
TRBJ1-3	NA	TRBV5-1	NA	TGCGCCAGCAGCCCGGACAGCTTAGGAAACACCATATATTTT	CASSPDSLGNTIYF
TRBJ2-6	few	TRBV5-1	TRBD1	TGCGCCAGCAGCTTGACGGGGTCAGGGGGTGGGGCCAACGTCCTGACTTTC	CASSLTGSGGGANVLTF
TRBJ1-6	few	TRBV7-2	NA	TGTGCCAGCAGCCCCGGGTCAGGGTACAATTCACCCCTCCACTTT	CASSPGSGYNSPLHF
TRBJ2-7	NA	TRBV4-2	TRBD2	TGTGCCAGCAGCCAAGATCGGCGGGGGGGTCCCCCCTACGAGCAGTACTTC	CASSQDRRGGPPYEQYF
TRBJ1-6	NA	TRBV27	TRBD1	TGTGCCAGCAGTCAGACAGGGGTCAATTCACCCCTCCACTTT	CASSQTGVNSPLHF
TRBJ1-5	NA	TRBV18	NA	TGTGCCAGCTCCCCGGGACACAACAATCAGCCCCAGCATTTT	CASSPGHNNQPQHF
TRBJ1-1	NA	TRBV28	TRBD1	TGTGCCAGCAGTTACCAGGGGGCCTGGACTGAAGCTTTCTTT	CASSYQGAWTEAFF
TRBJ1-2	NA	TRBV19	NA	TGTGCCAGCCGGGACATAAGTAAATGGGTTGGCTACACCTTC	CASRDISKWVGYTF
TRBJ1-5	few	TRBV5-5	NA	TGTGCCAGCAGCTTGCAGGGGCTACGGCAGCCCCAGCATTTT	CASSLQGLRQPQHF
TRBJ2-5	NA	TRBV28	TRBD1	TGTGCCAGCAGTTTCCGAGGGACAGGAGGAGAGACCCAGTACTTC	CASSFRGTGGETQYF
TRBJ1-1	once	TRBV5-6	NA	TGTGCCAGCAGCAGTATACTGACGGCGAGGACTGAAGCTTTCTTT	CASSSILTARTEAFF
TRBJ1-1	NA	TRBV7-3	NA	TGTGCCAGCAGCTTAGACGGGGGGCCCACTGAAGCTTTCTTT	CASSLDGGPTEAFF
TRBJ2-5	NA	TRBV5-1	TRBD2	TGCGCCAGCAGCTCTAGCGGGAATCAAGAGACCCAGTACTTC	CASSSSGNQETQYF
TRBJ1-2	NA	TRBV5-5	TRBD1	TGTGCCAGCAGACCTACAGGGGGGGTACCGAGCGGCTACACCTTC	CASRPTGGVPSGYTF
TRBJ2-2	NA	TRBV5-1	NA	TGCGCCAGCAGGGAGGGCGGGACGGCTAAGCACACCGGGGAGCTGTTTTTT	CASREGGTAKHTGELFF
TRBJ2-6	NA	TRBV19	NA	TGTGCCACTCGTAGTGGGGCCAACGTCCTGACTTTC	CATRSGANVLTF
TRBJ2-7	NA	TRBV6-5	NA	TGTGCCAGCACCCTACCCGACTACGAGCAGTACTTC	CASTLPDYEQYF